The present T cell receptor (beta chain) was sequenced within a study of blood T cell repertoires in COVID-19. The overall study: COVID-19 samples, acute and convalescent, were from the United States, Italy and Spain. In each case, the material was cDNA or gDNA derived from T cells, B-cell-depleted T cells, or PBMCs.

The protocol was immunoSEQ multiplex PCR, while the TCRdb copy is restricted to in-frame clones and leaves out a portion. The table has roughly 500,000 clones, about 88% seen once. Each participant's cohort was designated according to participant-reported clinical history. Per germline, CDR1 SQVTM and CDR2 ANQGSEA. This CDR3 region has 14 residues. The V end was cut by 3 bases, the J end by 1 base, with 11 bases between. Sequencing input: PBMCs or T cells enriched from blood (not recorded which). The chain carries TRBV29-1 and TRBJ2-3; possibly TRBD1 for D (5 bases). The receptor was derived from a woman aged 60-70 years who had recovered from COVID-19. The CDR3 nucleotides are TGCAGCGTTGATCAGGGTTACGGCACAGATACGCAGTATTTT. This translates into CSVDQGYGTDTQYF.